Listed here are 14 T cell receptor beta chains from one sample, sequenced in a study of blood T cell repertoires in COVID-19. TCRdb keeps only in-frame clones here, not all; method: immunoSEQ multiplex PCR. The table includes roughly 670,000 clones, approximately 90% detected once. The sequenced material came from peripheral blood. Receptor source: a woman younger than 30 with acute or convalescent COVID-19.

The chain employs TRBV27 and TRBJ2-7; the match to TRBD1 covers 9 bases. The CDR3 sequence is 15 residues long. Per the germline V gene, CDR1 is MNHEY and CDR2 is SMNVEV (reference sequence). V lost 2 bases, J lost 3 bases, and 5 bases stayed unmatched. DNA for the CDR3: TGTGCCAGCAGTTTAGTGGGACAGGGCGGCTACGAGCAGTACTTC. Translating gives CASSLVGQGGYEQYF.

The V gene is TRBV19, the J gene TRBJ1-6; perhaps TRBD1 as D (5 bases). The CDR3 runs to 13 residues. V lost 11 bases, J lost 7 bases, and 15 bases lay in between. The germline V gene encodes CDR1 LNHDA and CDR2 SQIVND (reference sequence). The CDR3 region is CAAREDRNSPLHF. CDR3 nucleotide sequence: TGTGCCGCCAGGGAAGATCGGAATTCACCCCTCCACTTT.

This clone appeared once. This same CDR3 is encoded by further DNA sequences in the sample. The chain combines TRBV12-3 or TRBV12-4 with TRBJ1-2; D unclear. The CDR3 contains 13 residues. Trimming shortened V by 2 bases and J by 4 bases, and 8 bases separated the two germline ends. The CDR3 nucleotides are TGTGCCAGCAGTTTAACCGGTGCCTATGGCTACACCTTC. Protein product: CASSLTGAYGYTF.

The rearrangement uses TRBV6-1 and TRBJ1-2, with D unclear. Trimming removed 3 bases at V and 8 bases at J, with 4 bases between. Germline assignment: CDR1 MNHNS and CDR2 SASEGT. This CDR3 is built from 10 residues. CDR3 nucleotide sequence: TGTGCCAGCAGTGAGAGAGGCTACACCTTC. This encodes CASSERGYTF.

This clone has just one count. The chain joins TRBV4-1 to TRBJ1-4, with D perhaps TRBD1 (5 bases). The V end lost 0 bases, the J end lost 2 bases, and 16 bases lay between the germline ends. Germline lookup yields CDR1 MGHRA and CDR2 YSYEKL. The CDR3 has 18 residues. The DNA for the CDR3 is TGCGCCAGCAGCCAAGACCCCCCAGGGTCTCGCACTAATGAAAAACTGTTTTTT. This sequence encodes CASSQDPPGSRTNEKLFF.

J is TRBJ1-2 and V is TRBV2; 9 bases are a match to TRBD1. V was pared by 8 bases and J by 5 bases, with 12 bases of the junction left unmatched. Germline CDR1 SNHLY, CDR2 FYNNEI. The CDR3 totals 15 residues. The CDR3 region has the DNA TGTGCCAGCGGTCGACAGGGACAGGGCGGGTATGGCTACACCTTC. The encoded protein is CASGRQGQGGYGYTF.

This chain uses TRBV3-1 (or the pseudogene TRBV3-2) with TRBJ2-2; 7 nucleotides match TRBD2. The germline V gene encodes CDR1 LGHDT and CDR2 YNNKEL (reference sequence). This CDR3 is 17 amino acids long. V lost 1 base and J lost 6; bases outside the gene matches: 11. In nucleotides, the CDR3 is TGTGCCAGCAGCCAAGGAATACCGGGACTAAGGGCCGGGGAGCTGTTTTTT. The encoded protein is CASSQGIPGLRAGELFF.

This chain joins TRBV7-2 and TRBJ1-1; a possible D gene is TRBD1 (5 bases). The V gene's germline CDR1 is SGHTA and CDR2 FQGNSA. Trimming shortened V by 1 base and J by 10 bases, and 19 bases separated the two germline ends. The CDR3 contains 15 residues. This CDR3 is CASSLVARSGVGAFF. The DNA for the CDR3 is TGTGCCAGCAGCTTAGTGGCTCGTTCGGGGGTCGGAGCTTTCTTT.

The chain joins TRBV24-1 to TRBJ1-5, with unresolved D. Germline CDR1 reads KGHDR; CDR2 reads SFDVKD. The CDR3 has 14 amino acids. The V gene lost 5 bases and the J gene lost 3 bases, with 10 bases spanning the gap. The CDR3 bases are TGTGCCACCAGTGCTGCCAGTTACAATCAGCCCCAGCATTTT. Translated: CATSAASYNQPQHF.

The chain employs TRBV6-5 and TRBJ1-5, with a possible D match to TRBD1 (6 bases). The CDR3 totals 15 residues. V was cut by 7 bases and J by 7 bases, with 20 bases left in between. CDR1 is MNHEY and CDR2 is SVGAGI in the germline V gene. This CDR3 reads CASTQAGAWGQPQHF. The DNA for the CDR3 is TGTGCCAGCACCCAAGCAGGGGCCTGGGGCCAGCCCCAGCATTTT.

This chain joins TRBV4-2 and TRBJ1-1, with D possibly matching TRBD1 (5 bases). Per germline, CDR1 LGHNA and CDR2 YNFKEQ. CDR3 length: 16 residues. Trimming took off 0 bases at V and 2 bases at J, with 13 bases between the two ends. The CDR3 DNA sequence: TGTGCCAGCAGCCAAGATCCGGGGGTAGGAAACACTGAAGCTTTCTTT. Protein product: CASSQDPGVGNTEAFF.

The V gene is TRBV6-5, the J gene TRBJ2-1; 9 nucleotides match TRBD2. V lost 4 bases to trimming and J lost 6 bases; unmatched junction nucleotides: 7. Germline CDR1 is MNHEY and CDR2 is SVGAGI. This CDR3 is 15 amino acids long. The CDR3: CASSSARGGPNEQFF. For the CDR3, the DNA is TGTGCCAGCAGTTCGGCGCGGGGGGGCCCCAATGAGCAGTTCTTC.

The chain combines TRBV24-1 with TRBJ1-2; D is possibly TRBD1 (5 bases). This CDR3 has 15 amino acids. Looked up from germline, CDR1 is KGHDR and CDR2 is SFDVKD. Trimming cost V 3 bases and J 4 bases, with 14 bases left between them. In nucleotides, the CDR3 is TGTGCCACCAGTGATCGATCGACAGACAGCTATGGCTACACCTTC. It translates to CATSDRSTDSYGYTF.

The chain has TRBV4-1 and TRBJ1-2; 10 bases align to TRBD1. Germline V CDR1 and CDR2: MGHRA, YSYEKL. Losses at the gene ends were 4 bases for V and 3 bases for J; bases not matched to a gene: 11. This CDR3 is built from 17 residues. The DNA for the CDR3 is TGCGCCAGCAGCCGCTCAGGAGGTGGGACAGGGGACTATGGCTACACCTTC. Its protein is CASSRSGGGTGDYGYTF.